There are many counts of the clone carrying this TCR beta chain. The antigen remains undetermined. This entry is derived from a study of spatial heterogeneity in lung cancer. Study in general: Detected sequences consistently included more beta-chain ones than alpha-chain ones. The study, taken as a whole, reports: The study found ubiquitous expanded tumor TCRs in blood more at resection than follow-up.

Time point described: sample taken at primary tumor resection. TCRs were sequenced from unsorted whole RNA of tumor, nontumor lung or PBMC. The CDR3 consists of 15 residues. In germline, CDR1 is SGHTA, CDR2 FQGNSA. Trimming took off 5 bases at V and 3 bases at J, with 16 bases between the two ends. Every individual TCR cDNA molecule carried its own unique molecular identifier, which allowed correction of PCR and sequencing errors. TCRdb re-analysed the 5' RACE reads in MiXCR, keeping a single row per CDR3 protein. Of approximately 40,000 distinct CDR3 sequences listed, roughly 7.4% are singletons. The specimen comprised PBMCs, sampled at surgery. The TCR sequence derives from a male donor with early-stage non-small cell lung cancer. The V and J genes are TRBV7-2 and TRBJ2-5; D gene unclear. The CDR3 sequence is CASSPEIRQKETQYF. The CDR3 bases are TGTGCCAGCAGCCCCGAGATCCGGCAGAAAGAGACCCAGTACTTC.